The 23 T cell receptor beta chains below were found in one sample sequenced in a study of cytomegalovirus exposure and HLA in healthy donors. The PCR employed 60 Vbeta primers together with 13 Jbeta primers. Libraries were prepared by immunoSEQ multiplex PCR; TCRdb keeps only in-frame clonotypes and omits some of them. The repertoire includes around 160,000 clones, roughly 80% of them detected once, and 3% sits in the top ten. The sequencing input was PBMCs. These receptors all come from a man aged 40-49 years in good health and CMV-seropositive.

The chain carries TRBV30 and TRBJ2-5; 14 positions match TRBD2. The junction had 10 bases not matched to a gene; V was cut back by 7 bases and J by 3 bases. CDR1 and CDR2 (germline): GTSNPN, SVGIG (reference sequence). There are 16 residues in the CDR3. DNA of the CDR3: TGTGCCTCCCCCGGACTAGCGGGAGGTAGAGAAGAGACCCAGTACTTC. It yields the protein CASPGLAGGREETQYF.

CDR3 sequence reads: CASRPGQGDTEAFF. The CDR3 DNA reads TGTGCCAGCAGGCCGGGACAGGGGGACACTGAAGCTTTCTTT. The chain couples TRBV28 to TRBJ1-1; 11 nucleotides align to TRBD1. The germline gives CDR1 MDHEN, CDR2 SYDVKM. This CDR3 has 14 residues. With 6 bases clipped from V and 3 bases from J, the junction kept 3 bases outside the gene matches. Together with reference TRBV28 and TRBJ1-1, the CDR3 gives the full variable domain: DVKVTQSSRYLVKRTGEKVFLECVQDMDHENMFWYRQDPGLGLRLIYFSYDVKMKEKGDIPEGYSVSREKKERFSLILESASTNQTSMYLCASRPGQGDTEAFFGQGTRLTVV.

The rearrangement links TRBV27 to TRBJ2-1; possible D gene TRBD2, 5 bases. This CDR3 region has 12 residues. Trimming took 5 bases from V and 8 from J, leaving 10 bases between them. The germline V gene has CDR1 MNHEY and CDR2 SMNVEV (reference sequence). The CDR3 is CASSLGIHEQFF. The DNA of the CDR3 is TGTGCCAGCAGTCTCGGGATACATGAGCAGTTCTTC.

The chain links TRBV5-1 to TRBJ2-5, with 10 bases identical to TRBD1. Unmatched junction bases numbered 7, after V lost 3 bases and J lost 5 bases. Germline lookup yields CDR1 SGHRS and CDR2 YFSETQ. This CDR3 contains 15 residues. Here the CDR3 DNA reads TGCGCCAGCAGCTCTGGGACAGGGGCAGAGGAGACCCAGTACTTC. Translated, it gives CASSSGTGAEETQYF.

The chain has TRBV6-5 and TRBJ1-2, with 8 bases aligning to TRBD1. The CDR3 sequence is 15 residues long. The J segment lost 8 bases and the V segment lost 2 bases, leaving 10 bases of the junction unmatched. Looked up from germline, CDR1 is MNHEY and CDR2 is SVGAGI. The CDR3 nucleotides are TGTGCCAGCAGTTACACTGGACAGGGTCCAGGCGGCTACACCTTC. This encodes CASSYTGQGPGGYTF.

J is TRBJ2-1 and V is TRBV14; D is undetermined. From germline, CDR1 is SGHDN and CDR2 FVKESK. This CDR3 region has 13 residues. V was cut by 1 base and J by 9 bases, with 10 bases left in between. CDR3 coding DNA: TGTGCCAGCAGCCAAGTGAGCGTGGGTGAGCAGTTCTTC. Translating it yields CASSQVSVGEQFF. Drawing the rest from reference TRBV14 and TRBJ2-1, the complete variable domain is EAGVTQFPSHSVIEKGQTVTLRCDPISGHDNLYWYRRVMGKEIKFLLHFVKESKQDESGMPNNRFLAERTGGTYSTLKVQPAELEDSGVYFCASSQVSVGEQFFGPGTRLTVL.

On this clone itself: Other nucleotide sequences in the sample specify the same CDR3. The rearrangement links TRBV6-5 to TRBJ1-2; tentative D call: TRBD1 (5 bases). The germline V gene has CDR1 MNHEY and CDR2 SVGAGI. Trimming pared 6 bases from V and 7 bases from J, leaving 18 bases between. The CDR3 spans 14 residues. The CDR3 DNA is TGTGCCAGCAGCTATCGGGGGGAACGGGCTGGCTACACCTTC. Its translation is CASSYRGERAGYTF.

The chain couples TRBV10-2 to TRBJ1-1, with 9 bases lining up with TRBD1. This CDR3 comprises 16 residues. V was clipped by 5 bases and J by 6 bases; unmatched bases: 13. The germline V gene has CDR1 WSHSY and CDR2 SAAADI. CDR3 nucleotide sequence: TGCGCCAGCAGTTGGGACAGGGAACCCCTAAGGCCTGAAGCTTTCTTT. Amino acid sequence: CASSWDREPLRPEAFF.

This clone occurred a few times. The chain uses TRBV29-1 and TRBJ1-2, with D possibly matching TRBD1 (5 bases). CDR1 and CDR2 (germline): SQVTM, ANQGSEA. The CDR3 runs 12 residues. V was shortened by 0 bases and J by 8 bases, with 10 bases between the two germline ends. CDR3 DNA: TGCAGCGTTGAAGACCGTACAGGCGGCTACACCTTC. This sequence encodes CSVEDRTGGYTF.

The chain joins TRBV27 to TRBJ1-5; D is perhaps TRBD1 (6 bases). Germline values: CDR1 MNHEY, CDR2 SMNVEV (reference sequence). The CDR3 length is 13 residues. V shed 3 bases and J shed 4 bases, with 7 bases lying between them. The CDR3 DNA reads TGTGCCAGCAGTTTCACAGGGAATCAGCCCCAGCATTTT. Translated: CASSFTGNQPQHF.

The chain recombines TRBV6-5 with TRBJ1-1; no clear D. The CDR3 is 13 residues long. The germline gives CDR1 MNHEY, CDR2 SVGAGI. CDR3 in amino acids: CASAEFMNTEAFF. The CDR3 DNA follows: TGTGCTAGCGCGGAATTCATGAACACTGAAGCTTTCTTT.

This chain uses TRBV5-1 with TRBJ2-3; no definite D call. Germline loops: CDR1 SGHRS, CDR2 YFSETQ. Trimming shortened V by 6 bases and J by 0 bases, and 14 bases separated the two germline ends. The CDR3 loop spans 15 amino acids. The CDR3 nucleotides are TGCGCCAGCAACGAACAGACCTCTAGCACAGATACGCAGTATTTT. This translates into CASNEQTSSTDTQYF.

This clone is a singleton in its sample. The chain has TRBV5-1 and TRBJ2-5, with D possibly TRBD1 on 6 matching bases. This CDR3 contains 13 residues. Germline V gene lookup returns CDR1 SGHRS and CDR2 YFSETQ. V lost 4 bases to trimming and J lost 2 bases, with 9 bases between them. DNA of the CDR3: TGCGCCAGCAGCATAGGACAGCAAGAGACCCAGTACTTC. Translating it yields CASSIGQQETQYF. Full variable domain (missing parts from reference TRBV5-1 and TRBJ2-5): KAGVTQTPRYLIKTRGQQVTLSCSPISGHRSVSWYQQTPGQGLQFLFEYFSETQRNKGNFPGRFSGRQFSNSRSEMNVSTLELGDSALYLCASSIGQQETQYFGPGTRLLVL.

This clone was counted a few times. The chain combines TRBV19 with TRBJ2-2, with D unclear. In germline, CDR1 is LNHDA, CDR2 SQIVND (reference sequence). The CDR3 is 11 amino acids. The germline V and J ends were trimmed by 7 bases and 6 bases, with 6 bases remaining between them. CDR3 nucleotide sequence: TGTGCCAGTACGTCTTCCGGGGAGCTGTTTTTT. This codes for CASTSSGELFF.

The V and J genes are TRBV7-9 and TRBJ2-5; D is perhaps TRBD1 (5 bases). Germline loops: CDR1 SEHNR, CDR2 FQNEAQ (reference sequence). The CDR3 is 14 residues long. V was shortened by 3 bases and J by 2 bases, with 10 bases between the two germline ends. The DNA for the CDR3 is TGTGCCAGCAGCTTTCTGACAGCACAAGAGACCCAGTACTTC. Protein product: CASSFLTAQETQYF.

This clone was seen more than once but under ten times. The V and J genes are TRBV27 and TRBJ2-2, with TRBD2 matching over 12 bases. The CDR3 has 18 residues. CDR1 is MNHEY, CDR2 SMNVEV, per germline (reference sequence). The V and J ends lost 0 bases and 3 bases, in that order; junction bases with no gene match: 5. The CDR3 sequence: CASSLSRTSGTHTGELFF. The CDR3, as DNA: TGTGCCAGCAGTTTATCTAGGACTAGCGGGACACACACCGGGGAGCTGTTTTTT.

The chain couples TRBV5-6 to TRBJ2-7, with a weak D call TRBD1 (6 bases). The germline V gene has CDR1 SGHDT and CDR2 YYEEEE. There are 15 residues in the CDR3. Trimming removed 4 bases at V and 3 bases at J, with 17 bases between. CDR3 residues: CASSVQGPQIYEQYF. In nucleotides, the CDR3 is TGTGCCAGCAGCGTACAGGGACCTCAGATCTACGAGCAGTACTTC. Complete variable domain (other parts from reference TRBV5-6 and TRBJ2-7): DAGVTQSPTHLIKTRGQQVTLRCSPKSGHDTVSWYQQALGQGPQFIFQYYEEEERQRGNFPDRFSGHQFPNYSSELNVNALLLGDSALYLCASSVQGPQIYEQYFGPGTRLTVT.

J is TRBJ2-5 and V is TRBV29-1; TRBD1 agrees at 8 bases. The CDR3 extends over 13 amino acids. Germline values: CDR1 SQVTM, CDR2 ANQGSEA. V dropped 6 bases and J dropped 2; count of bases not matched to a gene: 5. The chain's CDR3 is CSVVGTGQETQYF. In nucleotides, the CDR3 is TGCAGCGTGGTCGGGACAGGACAAGAGACCCAGTACTTC. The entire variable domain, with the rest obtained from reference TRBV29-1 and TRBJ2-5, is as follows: SAVISQKPSRDICQRGTSLTIQCQVDSQVTMMFWYRQQPGQSLTLIATANQGSEATYESGFVIDKFPISRPNLTFSTLTVSNMSPEDSSIYLCSVVGTGQETQYFGPGTRLLVL.

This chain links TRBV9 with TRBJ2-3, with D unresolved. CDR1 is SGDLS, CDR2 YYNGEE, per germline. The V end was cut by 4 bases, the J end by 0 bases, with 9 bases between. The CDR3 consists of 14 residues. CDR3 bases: TGTGCCAGCAGCACCGACTCTAGCACAGATACGCAGTATTTT. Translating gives CASSTDSSTDTQYF. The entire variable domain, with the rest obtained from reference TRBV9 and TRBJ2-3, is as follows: DSGVTQTPKHLITATGQRVTLRCSPRSGDLSVYWYQQSLDQGLQFLIQYYNGEERAKGNILERFSAQQFPDLHSELNLSSLELGDSALYFCASSTDSSTDTQYFGPGTRLTVL.

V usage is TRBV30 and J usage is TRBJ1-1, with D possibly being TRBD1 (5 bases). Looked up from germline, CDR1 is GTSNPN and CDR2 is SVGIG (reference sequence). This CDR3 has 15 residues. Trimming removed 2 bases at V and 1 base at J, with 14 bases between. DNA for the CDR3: TGTGCCTGGAGTAAGGTAGGGGATTGGAACACTGAAGCTTTCTTT. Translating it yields CAWSKVGDWNTEAFF.

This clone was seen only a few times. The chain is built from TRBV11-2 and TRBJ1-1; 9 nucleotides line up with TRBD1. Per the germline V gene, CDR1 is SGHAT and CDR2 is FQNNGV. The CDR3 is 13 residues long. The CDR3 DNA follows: TGTGCAGAAACGACAGGGGGGTCGACTGAAGCTTTCTTT. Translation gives CAETTGGSTEAFF.

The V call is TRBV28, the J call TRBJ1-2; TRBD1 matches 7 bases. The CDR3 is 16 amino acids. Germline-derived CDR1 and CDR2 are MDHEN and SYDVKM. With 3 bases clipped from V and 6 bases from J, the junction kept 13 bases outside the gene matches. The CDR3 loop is CASSFRGRGGEHGYTF. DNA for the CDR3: TGTGCCAGCAGTTTTAGGGGGCGAGGGGGTGAGCATGGCTACACCTTC.

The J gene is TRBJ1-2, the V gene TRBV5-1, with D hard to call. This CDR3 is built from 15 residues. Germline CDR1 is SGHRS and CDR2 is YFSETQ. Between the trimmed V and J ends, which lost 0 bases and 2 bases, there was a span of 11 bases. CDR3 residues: CASSLDFELNYGYTF. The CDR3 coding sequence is TGCGCCAGCAGCTTGGATTTTGAGCTGAACTATGGCTACACCTTC.